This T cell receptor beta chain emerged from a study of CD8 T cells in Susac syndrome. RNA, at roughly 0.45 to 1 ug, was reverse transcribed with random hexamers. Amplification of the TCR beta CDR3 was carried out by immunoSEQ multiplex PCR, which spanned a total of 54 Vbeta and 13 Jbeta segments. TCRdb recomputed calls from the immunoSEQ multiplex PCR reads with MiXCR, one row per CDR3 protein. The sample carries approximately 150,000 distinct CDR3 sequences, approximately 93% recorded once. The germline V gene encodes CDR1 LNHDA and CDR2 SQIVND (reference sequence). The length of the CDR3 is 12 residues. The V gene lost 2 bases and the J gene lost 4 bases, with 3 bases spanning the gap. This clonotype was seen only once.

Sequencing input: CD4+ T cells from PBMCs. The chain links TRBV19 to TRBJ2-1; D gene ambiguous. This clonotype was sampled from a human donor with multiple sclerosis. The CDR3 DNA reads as TGTGCCAGTAGTATATCTTACAATGAGCAGTTCTTC. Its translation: CASSISYNEQFF.